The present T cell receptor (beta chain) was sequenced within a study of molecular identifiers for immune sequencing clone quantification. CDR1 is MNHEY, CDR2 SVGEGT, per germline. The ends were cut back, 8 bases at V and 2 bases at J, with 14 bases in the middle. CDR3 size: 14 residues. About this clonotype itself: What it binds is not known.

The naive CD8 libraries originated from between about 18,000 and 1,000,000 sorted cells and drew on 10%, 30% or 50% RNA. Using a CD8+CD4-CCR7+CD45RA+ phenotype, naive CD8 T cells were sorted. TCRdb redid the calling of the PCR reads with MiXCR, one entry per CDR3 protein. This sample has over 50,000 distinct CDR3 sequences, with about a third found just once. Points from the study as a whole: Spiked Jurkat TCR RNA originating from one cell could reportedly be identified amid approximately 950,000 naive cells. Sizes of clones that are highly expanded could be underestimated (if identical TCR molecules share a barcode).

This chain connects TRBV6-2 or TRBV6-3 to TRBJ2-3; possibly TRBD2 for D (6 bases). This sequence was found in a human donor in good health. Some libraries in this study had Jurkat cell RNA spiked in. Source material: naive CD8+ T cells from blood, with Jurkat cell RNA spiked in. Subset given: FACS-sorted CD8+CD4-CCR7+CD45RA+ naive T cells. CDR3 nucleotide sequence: TGTGCCAGCTACGGGACTGGATACACAGATACGCAGTATTTT. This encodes CASYGTGYTDTQYF.